The 31 T cell receptor beta chains reported below all come from one sample, sequenced in a study of T cell changes during pregnancy in multiple sclerosis. Data came from immunoSEQ multiplex PCR; TCRdb stores just in-frame clones and leaves some out. The data hold tens of thousands of clones, with 90% observed a single time. This specimen was CD8+ T cells from peripheral blood mononuclear cells, taken in the third trimester of pregnancy. Receptors originate from a female donor with multiple sclerosis, enrolled in a pregnancy study.

The rearrangement joins TRBV13 to TRBJ2-3; D is perhaps TRBD1 (6 bases). Germline CDR1 reads PRHDT; CDR2 reads FYEKMQ (reference sequence). This CDR3 comprises 14 residues. Between the trimmed V and J ends, which lost 5 bases and 2 bases, there was a span of 11 bases. The CDR3 spells CASSMDSSTDTQYF. The DNA for the CDR3 is TGTGCCAGCAGCATGGACAGTTCCACAGATACGCAGTATTTT.

This chain links TRBV27 with TRBJ2-7; 8 bases line up with TRBD1. Germline CDR1 is MNHEY and CDR2 is SMNVEV (reference sequence). J gave up 6 bases and V 3 bases, and 10 bases lay outside the gene matches. The CDR3 totals 15 residues. The CDR3 spells CASSLAGQGVGEQYF. CDR3 sequence (DNA): TGTGCCAGCAGTTTGGCCGGACAGGGCGTTGGCGAGCAGTACTTC.

This chain links TRBV6-4 with TRBJ1-1; no reliable D call. Trimming took off 5 bases at V and 5 bases at J, with 18 bases between the two ends. The CDR3 runs 15 residues. In germline, CDR1 is MRHNA, CDR2 SNTAGT. CDR3 sequence reads: CASSYEAGWRTEAFF. The CDR3 coding sequence is TGTGCCAGCAGTTACGAGGCAGGTTGGAGGACTGAAGCTTTCTTT.

V gene TRBV28 combines with J gene TRBJ2-7, with D tentatively TRBD2 (6 bases). Germline CDR1 and CDR2: MDHEN and SYDVKM. Trimming shortened V by 1 base and J by 7 bases, and 14 bases separated the two germline ends. The CDR3 contains 14 residues. The CDR3 here is CASSLFPGVEEQYF. CDR3 bases: TGTGCCAGCAGTTTATTCCCGGGAGTTGAAGAGCAGTACTTC.

The chain links TRBV7-3 to TRBJ2-1; 8 bases are shared with TRBD2. There are 13 residues in the CDR3. With V trimmed by 5 bases and J by 7 bases, 4 bases remained unmatched. Germline V lookup: CDR1 SGHTA, CDR2 FQGTGA. The chain's CDR3 is CASSVSGINEQFF. CDR3 in DNA: TGTGCCAGCAGCGTTAGCGGGATTAATGAGCAGTTCTTC. Supplemented by reference TRBV7-3 and TRBJ2-1, the full variable domain reads GAGVSQTPSNKVTEKGKYVELRCDPISGHTALYWYRQSLGQGPEFLIYFQGTGAADDSGLPNDRFFAVRPEGSVSTLKIQRTERGDSAVYLCASSVSGINEQFFGPGTRLTVL.

The chain joins TRBV28 to TRBJ2-1; 9 bases map to TRBD1. With V trimmed by 6 bases and J by 3 bases, 9 bases remained unmatched. Germline-derived CDR1 and CDR2 are MDHEN and SYDVKM. The CDR3 loop spans 16 amino acids. Here the CDR3 DNA reads TGTGCCAGCAGCCCTGACATGGGACAGGGCTACAATGAGCAGTTCTTC. This sequence encodes CASSPDMGQGYNEQFF.

The CDR3 region has the DNA TGTGCCAGCACTTCTAGCGGGAGGAATGACATTCAGTACTTC. Protein sequence: CASTSSGRNDIQYF. The gene calls are TRBV28 and TRBJ2-4; the match to TRBD2 covers 11 bases. With 7 bases clipped from V and 8 bases from J, the junction kept 7 bases outside the gene matches. This CDR3 is built from 14 residues. Germline values: CDR1 MDHEN, CDR2 SYDVKM.

This chain connects TRBV28 to TRBJ2-5; 7 bases are shared with TRBD1. Germline V CDR1 and CDR2: MDHEN, SYDVKM. Germline trimming cut 8 bases from V and 1 base from J; bases unmatched to any gene: 7. This CDR3 is built from 14 residues. In DNA form, the CDR3 reads TGTGCCAGCGGACTGACAGGGACCCAAGAGACCCAGTACTTC. It codes for CASGLTGTQETQYF.

This rearrangement joins TRBV27 to TRBJ2-7; possibly TRBD2 for D (6 bases). This CDR3 is built from 14 residues. Germline V gives CDR1 MNHEY, CDR2 SMNVEV (reference sequence). V lost 7 bases and J lost 3, with 16 bases in between. The CDR3 loop is CASKIGWGDYEQYF. As DNA, the CDR3 is TGTGCCAGCAAGATCGGGTGGGGGGACTACGAGCAGTACTTC.

This chain uses TRBV10-3 with TRBJ2-7, with 8 bases aligning to TRBD2. Losses at the gene ends were 3 bases for V and 4 bases for J; bases not matched to a gene: 5. This CDR3 spans 14 amino acids. Germline CDR1 reads ENHRY; CDR2 reads SYGVKD. The CDR3 spells CAISELADTYEQYF. The CDR3 coding sequence is TGTGCCATCAGTGAACTAGCGGATACATACGAGCAGTACTTC.

This rearrangement joins TRBV4-1 to TRBJ2-1; 9 bases map to TRBD2. CDR3 length equals 14 residues. Germline CDR1 and CDR2: MGHRA and YSYEKL. Trimming removed 8 bases from V and 8 bases from J; junction bases left unmatched: 10. The CDR3 nucleotides read TGCGCCAGCGGTATGGGGGCTAGCGGGGATGAGCAGTTCTTC. The encoded protein is CASGMGASGDEQFF.

This chain joins TRBV5-4 and TRBJ2-7; TRBD2 matches 7 bases. Germline CDR1 reads SGHNT; CDR2 reads YYREEE (reference sequence). V trimming: 4 bases; J trimming: 3 bases; junction bases outside the gene matches: 16. The CDR3 covers 17 residues. CDR3 in amino acids: CASSGDYSGEGGYEQYF. CDR3 nucleotide sequence: TGTGCCAGCAGCGGGGACTACTCAGGAGAGGGTGGCTACGAGCAGTACTTC.

The chain combines TRBV7-9 with TRBJ2-7; 9 positions match TRBD2. Germline lookup yields CDR1 SEHNR and CDR2 FQNEAQ (reference sequence). CDR3 length: 14 residues. Unmatched junction bases numbered 7, after V lost 5 bases and J lost 5 bases. The CDR3: CASSPGLAVHEQYF. For the CDR3, the DNA is TGTGCCAGCAGCCCGGGACTAGCAGTCCACGAGCAGTACTTC.

The V and J genes are TRBV2 and TRBJ2-7; TRBD2 agrees at 13 bases. CDR3 length: 20 amino acids. The V and J ends lost 8 bases and 5 bases, in that order; junction bases with no gene match: 24. CDR1 is SNHLY and CDR2 is FYNNEI in the germline V gene. The CDR3 is CASVDLIGGSTGLAGDEQYF. CDR3 coding DNA: TGTGCCAGCGTCGACTTAATCGGGGGGTCTACCGGACTAGCGGGGGACGAGCAGTACTTC. The whole variable domain, remainder taken from reference TRBV2 and TRBJ2-7, is EPEVTQTPSHQVTQMGQEVILRCVPISNHLYFYWYRQILGQKVEFLVSFYNNEISEKSEIFDDQFSVERPDGSNFTLKIRSTKLEDSAMYFCASVDLIGGSTGLAGDEQYFGPGTRLTVT.

The chain joins TRBV6-1 to TRBJ1-4, with 9 bases fitting TRBD1. After removal of 1 base from V and 5 bases from J, the junction contained 5 bases not matched to a gene. This CDR3 is 16 amino acids long. Germline-derived CDR1 and CDR2 are MNHNS and SASEGT. The CDR3 region is CASSEGGGQGNEKLFF. The CDR3 nucleotides are TGTGCCAGCAGTGAAGGGGGAGGACAGGGGAATGAAAAACTGTTTTTT.

The V and J genes are TRBV7-9 and TRBJ1-2; 7 bases fit TRBD1. Germline V lookup: CDR1 SEHNR, CDR2 FQNEAQ (reference sequence). The CDR3 has 15 residues. After removal of 5 bases from V and 0 bases from J, the junction contained 6 bases not matched to a gene. The CDR3 spells CASSGNRGANYGYTF. CDR3 in DNA: TGTGCCAGCAGCGGGAACAGGGGAGCTAACTATGGCTACACCTTC. The full variable domain, rest sourced from reference TRBV7-9 and TRBJ1-2, is DTGVSQNPRHKITKRGQNVTFRCDPISEHNRLYWYRQTLGQGPEFLTYFQNEAQLEKSRLLSDRFSAERPKGSFSTLEIQRTEQGDSAMYLCASSGNRGANYGYTFGSGTRLTVV.

The chain uses TRBV7-2 and TRBJ2-3, with D hard to call. V lost 3 bases and J 6 bases, leaving 13 bases between the germline ends. In germline, CDR1 is SGHTA, CDR2 FQGNSA. The length of the CDR3 is 14 residues. As DNA, the CDR3 is TGTGCCAGCAGCTTTTTACACCTCATGGATACGCAGTATTTT. Its protein is CASSFLHLMDTQYF. The full variable domain, completed using reference TRBV7-2 and TRBJ2-3, is GAGVSQSPSNKVTEKGKDVELRCDPISGHTALYWYRQSLGQGLEFLIYFQGNSAPDKSGLPSDRFSAERTGGSVSTLTIQRTQQEDSAVYLCASSFLHLMDTQYFGPGTRLTVL.

This clone was recorded a few times. The rearrangement uses TRBV5-1 and TRBJ1-1; D is unresolved. Germline loops: CDR1 SGHRS, CDR2 YFSETQ. The CDR3 length is 13 residues. V lost 5 bases to trimming and J lost 1 base, with 9 bases between them. The CDR3 DNA follows: TGCGCCAGCAGGGGCAGCCAGAACACTGAAGCTTTCTTT. Translated: CASRGSQNTEAFF.

This chain connects TRBV28 to TRBJ1-4, with D hard to call. The CDR3 contains 19 residues. The germline V gene has CDR1 MDHEN and CDR2 SYDVKM. V lost 2 bases, J lost 8 bases, and 27 bases lay in between. The CDR3 bases are TGTGCCAGCAGTTTAAAATTCCCAACCCAATTGGTATCAGGCGAAAAACTGTTTTTT. It is translated as CASSLKFPTQLVSGEKLFF.

A few counts support this clone. The chain employs TRBV29-1 and TRBJ1-1; TRBD1 is a possible D gene (5 bases). CDR3 length: 13 residues. CDR1 and CDR2 (germline): SQVTM, ANQGSEA. Trimming cost V 4 bases and J 1 base, with 10 bases left between them. The DNA for the CDR3 is TGCAGCGTTGGCGACAGATGGAACACTGAAGCTTTCTTT. This sequence encodes CSVGDRWNTEAFF.

The chain joins TRBV9 to TRBJ2-6; tentative D call: TRBD1 (5 bases). The V gene's germline CDR1 is SGDLS and CDR2 YYNGEE. This CDR3 is 17 amino acids long. Trimming removed 0 bases from V and 2 bases from J, with 12 bases in between. The CDR3 DNA sequence: TGTGCCAGCAGCGTAGCGTCAGACAGTCCTGGGGCCAACGTCCTGACTTTC. Protein: CASSVASDSPGANVLTF.

The chain couples TRBV4-2 to TRBJ2-1, with 10 bases lining up with TRBD2. This CDR3 is built from 15 residues. The germline CDR1 and CDR2 sequences are LGHNA and YNFKEQ. The ends lost 4 bases at V and 6 bases at J; junction bases unmatched: 6. CDR3 sequence: CASSPLAGDSNEQFF. Written as DNA, the CDR3 is TGTGCCAGCAGCCCGCTAGCGGGAGACAGCAATGAGCAGTTCTTC.

V usage is TRBV6-5 and J usage is TRBJ2-7; TRBD1 matches 8 bases. The V and J ends lost 8 bases and 4 bases, in that order; junction bases with no gene match: 7. Germline CDR1 is MNHEY and CDR2 is SVGAGI. The length of the CDR3 is 13 residues. DNA for the CDR3: TGTGCCAGCGCCGGACAGGGTATTTACGAGCAGTACTTC. As protein: CASAGQGIYEQYF.

This clone came up once. The chain has TRBV29-1 and TRBJ1-2; TRBD1 is a possible D gene (6 bases). This CDR3 contains 13 residues. The V gene lost 6 bases and the J gene lost 7 bases, with 18 bases spanning the gap. Germline V gene data show CDR1 as SQVTM and CDR2 as ANQGSEA. The chain's CDR3 is CSVAIGGGVGYTF. The CDR3 DNA sequence: TGCAGCGTCGCGATCGGGGGGGGCGTTGGCTACACCTTC.

This clone turned up a few times. The rearrangement uses TRBV28 and TRBJ2-3; 7 bases line up with TRBD2. The length of the CDR3 is 14 residues. With 5 bases clipped from V and 5 bases from J, the junction kept 7 bases outside the gene matches. The germline V gene has CDR1 MDHEN and CDR2 SYDVKM. In DNA form, the CDR3 reads TGTGCCAGCAGTCCCAGACTAGCAGGAGATACGCAGTATTTT. It is translated as CASSPRLAGDTQYF.

J is TRBJ2-5 and V is TRBV5-6; TRBD1 matches at 10 bases. This CDR3 spans 15 amino acids. CDR1 is SGHDT and CDR2 is YYEEEE in the germline V gene. V was clipped by 4 bases and J by 6 bases; unmatched bases: 9. The chain's CDR3 is CASSQNPGQGKTQYF. CDR3 in DNA: TGTGCCAGCAGCCAAAATCCGGGACAGGGGAAGACCCAGTACTTC.

The chain employs TRBV6-5 and TRBJ1-1; 8 positions agree with TRBD1. J lost 4 bases, V lost 0 bases, and 7 bases had no gene match. The CDR3 length is 16 residues. Germline-derived CDR1 and CDR2 are MNHEY and SVGAGI. The DNA of the CDR3 is TGTGCCAGCAGTTACTCGACAGGGGTGCCATTCACTGAAGCTTTCTTT. Encoded protein: CASSYSTGVPFTEAFF.

The chain has TRBV7-8 and TRBJ2-3; D might be TRBD1 (6 bases). In germline, CDR1 is SGHVS, CDR2 FQNEAQ. The CDR3 sequence is 15 residues long. Trimming cost V 5 bases and J 0 bases, with 12 bases left between them. The CDR3 protein is CASSLGQTSTDTQYF. The DNA for the CDR3 is TGTGCCAGCAGCCTTGGACAGACCAGCACAGATACGCAGTATTTT.

V gene TRBV7-9 combines with J gene TRBJ2-1; 8 bases are a match to TRBD2. The CDR3 contains 16 residues. V dropped 7 bases and J dropped 0; count of bases not matched to a gene: 8. Germline CDR1 is SEHNR and CDR2 is FQNEAQ (reference sequence). CDR3 DNA sequence: TGTGCCAGCACACCTAGCGGGTCCAGCTCCTACAATGAGCAGTTCTTC. Its translation: CASTPSGSSSYNEQFF.

This clone was recorded only once. This chain connects TRBV15 to TRBJ2-7; D is possibly TRBD1 (5 bases). Between the trimmed V and J ends, which lost 3 bases and 1 base, there was a span of 16 bases. The CDR3 is made up of 16 amino acids. The germline gives CDR1 LNHNV, CDR2 YYDKDF (reference sequence). CDR3 sequence: CATSSPQGLESYEQYF. The CDR3 DNA follows: TGTGCCACCAGCAGTCCTCAGGGCCTCGAATCCTACGAGCAGTACTTC.

This chain joins TRBV27 and TRBJ2-1; D not certain. From germline, CDR1 is MNHEY and CDR2 SMNVEV (reference sequence). The V and J ends lost 1 base and 8 bases respectively, with 9 bases between them. The CDR3 runs to 13 residues. Here the CDR3 reads CASSLLSRDEQFF. For the CDR3, the DNA is TGTGCCAGCAGTTTATTATCTCGAGATGAGCAGTTCTTC.